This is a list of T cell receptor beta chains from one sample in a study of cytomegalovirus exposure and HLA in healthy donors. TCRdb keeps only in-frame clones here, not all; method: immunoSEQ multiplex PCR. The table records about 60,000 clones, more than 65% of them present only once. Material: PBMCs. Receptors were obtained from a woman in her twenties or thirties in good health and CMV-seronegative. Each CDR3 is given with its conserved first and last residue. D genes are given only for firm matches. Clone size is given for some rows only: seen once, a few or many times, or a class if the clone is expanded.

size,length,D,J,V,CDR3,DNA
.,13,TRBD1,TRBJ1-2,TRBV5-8,CASSWDRRQGYTF,TGTGCCAGCAGCTGGGACAGACGGCAGGGCTACACCTTC
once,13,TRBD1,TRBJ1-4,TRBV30,CAWRGQPNEKLFF,TGTGCCTGGAGGGGACAGCCTAATGAAAAACTGTTTTTT
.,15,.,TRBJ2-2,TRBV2,CASNLGAFLTGELFF,TGTGCCAGCAATTTAGGGGCCTTCCTCACCGGGGAGCTGTTTTTT
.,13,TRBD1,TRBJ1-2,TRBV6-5,CASRQGANYGYTF,TGTGCCAGTCGACAGGGGGCTAACTATGGCTACACCTTC
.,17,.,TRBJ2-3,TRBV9,CASSPRGGGRHQDTQYF,TGTGCCAGCAGCCCGAGAGGGGGCGGGAGGCACCAAGATACGCAGTATTTT
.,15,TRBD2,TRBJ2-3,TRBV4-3,CASSQDRTSGGAQYF,TGCGCCAGCAGCCAAGATAGGACTAGCGGGGGGGCGCAGTATTTT
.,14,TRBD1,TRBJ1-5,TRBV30,CAWGTGQNNQPQHF,TGTGCCTGGGGAACGGGACAGAACAATCAGCCCCAGCATTTT
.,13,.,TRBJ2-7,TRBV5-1,CASSLGQGNEQYF,TGCGCCAGCAGCTTGGGGCAGGGGAACGAGCAGTACTTC
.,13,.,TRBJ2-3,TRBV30,CAWNRDLTDTQYF,TGTGCCTGGAACAGGGACCTCACAGATACGCAGTATTTT
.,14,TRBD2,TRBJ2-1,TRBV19,CASTTSGRAGEQFF,TGTGCCAGTACGACTAGCGGGAGGGCGGGTGAGCAGTTCTTC
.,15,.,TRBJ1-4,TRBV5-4,CASSSRAGNNEKLFF,TGTGCCAGCAGCTCGAGGGCCGGAAACAATGAAAAACTGTTTTTT
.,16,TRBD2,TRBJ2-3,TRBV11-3,CASSRRLAESTDTQYF,TGTGCCAGCAGTCGGAGACTAGCGGAGAGCACAGATACGCAGTATTTT
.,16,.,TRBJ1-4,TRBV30,CAWSPTGVPTNEKLFF,TGTGCCTGGAGTCCCACCGGAGTCCCAACTAATGAAAAACTGTTTTTT
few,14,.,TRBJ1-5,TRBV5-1,CASSLGTADQPQHF,TGCGCCAGCAGCTTGGGGACAGCGGATCAGCCCCAGCATTTT
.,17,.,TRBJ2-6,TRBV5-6,CASSFGAGSSGANVLTF,TGTGCCAGCAGCTTCGGTGCGGGAAGCTCTGGGGCCAACGTCCTGACTTTC
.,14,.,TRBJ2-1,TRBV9,CASSDSLAPAHLFF,TGTGCCAGCAGCGACAGTCTAGCCCCGGCGCACCTGTTCTTC
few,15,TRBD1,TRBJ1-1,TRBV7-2,CASSLGGTGSSEAFF,TGTGCCAGCAGCTTGGGCGGGACAGGGTCTTCTGAAGCTTTCTTT
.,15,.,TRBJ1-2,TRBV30,CAWSVPPRTNYGYTF,TGTGCCTGGAGTGTACCCCCCAGAACTAACTATGGCTACACCTTC
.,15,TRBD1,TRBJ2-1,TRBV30,CAWRLGTGWANEQFF,TGTGCCTGGCGTTTGGGGACAGGGTGGGCAAATGAGCAGTTCTTC
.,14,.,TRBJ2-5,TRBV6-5,CASSYGSRQETQYF,TGTGCCAGCAGTTATGGCTCCAGACAAGAGACCCAGTACTTC
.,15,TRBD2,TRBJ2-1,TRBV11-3,CASSLDEISGRGQFF,TGTGCCAGCAGCTTAGATGAGATCAGCGGGAGAGGGCAGTTCTTC
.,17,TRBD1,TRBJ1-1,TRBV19,CASSTYLKQGTNTEAFF,TGTGCCAGTAGTACCTACCTAAAACAGGGGACGAACACTGAAGCTTTCTTT
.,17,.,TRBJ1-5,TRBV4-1,CASSQERSTAGNQPQHF,TGCGCCAGCAGCCAAGAAAGGTCCACGGCGGGTAATCAGCCCCAGCATTTT
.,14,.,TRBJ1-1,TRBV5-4,CASSPRTVNTEAFF,TGTGCCAGCAGTCCTCGGACAGTGAACACTGAAGCTTTCTTT
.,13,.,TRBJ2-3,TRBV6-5,CASSYARADTQYF,TGTGCCAGCAGTTACGCCCGGGCAGATACGCAGTATTTT
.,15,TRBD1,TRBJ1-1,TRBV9,CASSSSTGTKTEAFF,TGTGCCAGCAGCTCCTCGACAGGGACGAAAACTGAAGCTTTCTTT
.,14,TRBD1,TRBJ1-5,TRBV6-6,CASSGDREVQPQHF,TGTGCCAGCAGCGGGGACAGGGAGGTCCAGCCCCAGCATTTT
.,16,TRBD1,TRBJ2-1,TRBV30,CAWRGRTGEYYNEQFF,TGTGCCTGGAGGGGTCGGACAGGGGAATACTACAATGAGCAGTTCTTC
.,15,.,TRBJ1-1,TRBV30,CAWSHWTDINTEAFF,TGTGCCTGGAGTCACTGGACTGATATTAACACTGAAGCTTTCTTT
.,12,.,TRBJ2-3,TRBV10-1,CASSESKDTQYF,TGCGCCAGCAGTGAGTCCAAAGATACGCAGTATTTT
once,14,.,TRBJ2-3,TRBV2,CASSGGLSTDTQYF,TGTGCCAGCAGTGGAGGGCTGTCCACAGATACGCAGTATTTT
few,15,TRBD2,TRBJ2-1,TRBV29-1,CSVKGPAGGDNEQFF,TGCAGCGTGAAGGGACCCGCGGGAGGGGATAATGAGCAGTTCTTC
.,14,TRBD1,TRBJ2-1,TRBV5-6,CASSSRGSWNEQFF,TGTGCCAGCAGCTCCAGGGGGTCTTGGAATGAGCAGTTCTTC
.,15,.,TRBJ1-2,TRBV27,CASSLSPGSAYGYTF,TGTGCCAGCAGTTTGAGCCCAGGGTCCGCCTATGGCTACACCTTC
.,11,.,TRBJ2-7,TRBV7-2,CASSPGGAVHF,TGTGCCAGCAGCCCCGGCGGGGCGGTTCACTTC
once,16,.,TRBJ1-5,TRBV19,CASSPTGRGSYQPQHF,TGTGCCAGTAGTCCTACGGGGAGGGGCTCCTATCAGCCCCAGCATTTT
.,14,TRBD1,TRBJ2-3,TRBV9,CASSSGGGTDTQYF,TGTGCCAGCAGCTCAGGGGGCGGAACAGATACGCAGTATTTT
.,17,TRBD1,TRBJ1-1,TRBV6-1,CASSANLGQGRGTEAFF,TGTGCCAGCAGTGCAAATTTAGGACAGGGGCGGGGGACTGAAGCTTTCTTT
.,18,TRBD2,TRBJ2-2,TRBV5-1,CASSTGLAGGMNTGELFF,TGCGCCAGCAGCACGGGACTAGCGGGAGGAATGAACACCGGGGAGCTGTTTTTT
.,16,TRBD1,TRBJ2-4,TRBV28,CASSSAGTGGLNIQYF,TGTGCCAGCAGTTCCGCCGGGACAGGGGGCCTGAACATTCAGTACTTC
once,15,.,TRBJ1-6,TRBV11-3,CASSSRGAINSPLHF,TGTGCCAGCAGCTCTCGGGGAGCGATTAATTCACCCCTCCACTTT
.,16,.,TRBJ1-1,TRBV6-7,CASSGHGGGTNTEAFF,TGTGCCAGCAGTGGCCACGGGGGGGGTACGAACACTGAAGCTTTCTTT
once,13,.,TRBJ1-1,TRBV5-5,CASSLSGDTEAFF,TGTGCCAGCAGCTTAAGCGGCGACACTGAAGCTTTCTTT
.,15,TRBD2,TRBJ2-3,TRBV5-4,CASRNPGTSGDTQYF,TGTGCCAGCAGGAATCCCGGGACTAGCGGGGATACGCAGTATTTT
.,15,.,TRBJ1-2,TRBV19,CASSIEPREEGGYTF,TGTGCCAGTAGTATAGAACCCCGGGAGGAAGGGGGCTACACCTTC
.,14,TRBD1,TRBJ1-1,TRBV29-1,CSWDRGLSNSEAFF,TGCAGCTGGGACAGGGGGCTGTCAAATTCTGAAGCTTTCTTT
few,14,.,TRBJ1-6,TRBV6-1,CASSEAVPRGPLHF,TGTGCCAGCAGTGAAGCGGTTCCTCGCGGACCCCTCCACTTT
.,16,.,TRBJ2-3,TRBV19,CASSIAGQTNTDTQYF,TGTGCCAGTAGTATAGCCGGACAGACCAACACAGATACGCAGTATTTT
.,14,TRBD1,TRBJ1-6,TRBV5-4,CASSLDRGNSPLHF,TGTGCCAGCAGCCTGGACAGGGGTAATTCACCCCTCCACTTT
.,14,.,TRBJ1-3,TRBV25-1,CASSDLDSGNTIYF,TGTGCCAGCAGTGACTTGGACTCTGGAAACACCATATATTTC
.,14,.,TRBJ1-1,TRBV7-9,CASSPGDEATEAFF,TGTGCCAGCAGCCCCGGGGATGAGGCCACTGAAGCTTTCTTT
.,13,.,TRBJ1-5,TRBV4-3,CASSQDRGWPQHF,TGCGCCAGCAGCCAAGATAGGGGGTGGCCCCAGCATTTT
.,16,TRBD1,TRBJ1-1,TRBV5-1,CASSLARQGRGTEAFF,TGCGCCAGCAGCTTGGCCCGACAGGGGAGAGGAACTGAAGCTTTCTTT
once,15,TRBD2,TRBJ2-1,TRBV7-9,CAGSLTSGEYNEQFF,TGTGCCGGCAGCTTAACTAGCGGGGAGTACAATGAGCAGTTCTTC
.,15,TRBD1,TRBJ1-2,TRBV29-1,CSALGQGSGIYGYTF,TGCAGCGCATTAGGACAGGGGAGCGGCATCTATGGCTACACCTTC
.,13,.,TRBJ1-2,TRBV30,CAWSVDSQGAYTF,TGTGCCTGGAGTGTAGATTCCCAAGGGGCCTACACCTTC
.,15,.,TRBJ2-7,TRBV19,CASSIEAQGFYEQYF,TGTGCCAGTAGTATAGAAGCCCAGGGGTTCTACGAGCAGTACTTC
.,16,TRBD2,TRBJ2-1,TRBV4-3,CASSLYTSGAYNEQFF,TGCGCCAGCAGTTTATATACTAGCGGGGCCTACAATGAGCAGTTCTTC
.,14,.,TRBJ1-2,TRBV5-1,CASSLSQGADGYTF,TGCGCCAGCAGCTTGTCCCAAGGCGCGGATGGCTACACCTTC
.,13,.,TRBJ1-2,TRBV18,CASSSPSREGYTF,TGTGCCAGCTCATCCCCGTCCCGGGAAGGCTACACCTTC